These T cell receptor beta chains were read from a single sample in a study of cytotoxic CD8 clonotypes in ibrutinib-treated CLL. Data came from immunoSEQ multiplex PCR; TCRdb stores just in-frame clones and leaves some out. This sample has some 130,000 clones, with around 80% found just once. The source was PBMCs, collected after 24 months of ibrutinib treatment. The receptors were sampled from a human donor with chronic lymphocytic leukemia. The CDR3 runs from the conserved cysteine through the conserved F or W. D genes are given only for firm matches. Not all rows give a size; the values are once, few, many and, for expanded clones, a class.

V,D,J,size,DNA,CDR3
TRBV21-1,.,TRBJ1-4,.,TGTGCCAGCAGCAAAGAGCCAGGGGGGAATGAAAAACTGTTTTTT,CASSKEPGGNEKLFF
TRBV19,TRBD2,TRBJ2-1,.,TGTGCCAGTAGTATGTCCGGGACTAGAGTGATCGATGAGCAGTTCTTC,CASSMSGTRVIDEQFF
TRBV6-1,TRBD1,TRBJ1-4,once,TGTGCCAGCAGAAGGACAGGGGGCGGTGAAAAACTGTTTTTT,CASRRTGGGEKLFF
TRBV19,TRBD2,TRBJ2-5,.,TGTGCCAGTAGTCCGCCGGGCGGGGGGGAGACCCAGTACTTC,CASSPPGGGETQYF
TRBV30,TRBD1,TRBJ1-1,.,TGTGCCTGGAGCGACAGGGGTCTGAACACTGAAGCTTTCTTT,CAWSDRGLNTEAFF
TRBV29-1,.,TRBJ2-3,once,TGCAGCGTTGAACCCCCGGGTAGCACAGATACGCAGTATTTT,CSVEPPGSTDTQYF
TRBV4-2,.,TRBJ2-1,once,TGTGCCAGCAGCCAAGATTTCATGGGGGGCCAGATCGACAATGAGCAGTTCTTC,CASSQDFMGGQIDNEQFF
TRBV7-8,TRBD1,TRBJ1-4,.,TGTGCCAGCAGCTTGAGACAGGGGAGAATGTTCGGAACTAATGAAAAACTGTTTTTT,CASSLRQGRMFGTNEKLFF
TRBV6-1,.,TRBJ1-1,.,TGTGCCAGCATGGAGGGACGTTGGAACACTGAAGCTTTCTTT,CASMEGRWNTEAFF
TRBV27,TRBD2,TRBJ2-5,.,TGTGCCAGCACCTCGCGGGGGGGGCGGCAAGAGACCCAGTACTTC,CASTSRGGRQETQYF
TRBV7-2,.,TRBJ1-2,.,TGTGCCAGCAGCTTAGATCCGGGGGGCTATGGCTACACCTTC,CASSLDPGGYGYTF
TRBV6-5,.,TRBJ2-7,.,TGTGCCAGCAGTTACTGGAAGGTGGCAGCCGCCTACGAGCAGTACTTC,CASSYWKVAAAYEQYF
TRBV7-2,TRBD1,TRBJ2-7,.,TGTGCCAGCAGCTTGAACAGGGGGGACTACGAGCAGTACTTC,CASSLNRGDYEQYF
TRBV10-3,.,TRBJ1-1,.,TGTGCCATCAGTGGAGGGGTATGGACTGAAGCTTTCTTT,CAISGGVWTEAFF
TRBV7-9,.,TRBJ1-1,.,TGTGCCAGCAGCTTATTCGGGACCGCAACTGAAGCTTTCTTT,CASSLFGTATEAFF
TRBV5-1,.,TRBJ1-2,once,TGCGCCAGCAGCCCCGGGCAGGGTGATGGCTACACCTTC,CASSPGQGDGYTF
TRBV5-4,TRBD2,TRBJ2-1,.,TGTGCCAGCAGCTTGGAAGGCGGGGGGATCTACAATGAGCAGTTCTTC,CASSLEGGGIYNEQFF
TRBV18,TRBD1,TRBJ1-5,.,TGTGCCAGCTCACTCCAGACAGGGTTGGGCAATCAGCCCCAGCATTTT,CASSLQTGLGNQPQHF
TRBV20-1,.,TRBJ2-3,.,TGCAGTGCTAAGTTAACAGATACGCAGTATTTT,CSAKLTDTQYF
TRBV2,TRBD1,TRBJ1-5,few,TGTGCCAGCAGTGATGGGGACAGGGTTTATCAGCCCCAGCATTTT,CASSDGDRVYQPQHF
TRBV28,.,TRBJ2-5,.,TGTGCCAGCAGTTTGGGGCGCCGCGGGGGCCCAGGGGGGACCCAGTACTTC,CASSLGRRGGPGGTQYF
TRBV2,TRBD2,TRBJ2-5,.,TGTGCCAGCAAGTCGCTAGCGGGGGGGTTCGGGACCCAGTACTTC,CASKSLAGGFGTQYF
TRBV7-2,TRBD2,TRBJ2-1,.,TGTGCCAGCAGCCAGACGCTAGCGGGGGGGCTTAGGGACAATGAGCAGTTCTTC,CASSQTLAGGLRDNEQFF
TRBV9,.,TRBJ1-1,.,TGTGCCAGCAGCGTAGGCCCCAGGCTCCAGGGGAACACTGAAGCTTTCTTT,CASSVGPRLQGNTEAFF
TRBV7-9,.,TRBJ1-5,.,TGTGCCAGCAGCTCGACAGTGGGGGTTGATCAGCCCCAGCATTTT,CASSSTVGVDQPQHF
TRBV5-1,.,TRBJ2-5,.,TGCGCCAGCAGCTTGGATTCCGGGCCCCAAGAGACCCAGTACTTC,CASSLDSGPQETQYF
TRBV7-2,TRBD1,TRBJ2-3,.,TGTGCCAGCAGCTCGGACAGGGGCAGACCAGATACGCAGTATTTT,CASSSDRGRPDTQYF
TRBV6-5,TRBD1,TRBJ2-7,.,TGTGCCAGCAGTTACAGACAGGGTCTTCATTACGAGCAGTACTTC,CASSYRQGLHYEQYF
TRBV10-3,TRBD2,TRBJ2-3,once,TGTGCCATCAGTGCTCGATGGCGGGGGGACACAGATACGCAGTATTTT,CAISARWRGDTDTQYF
TRBV6-5,.,TRBJ1-5,.,TGTGCCAGCAGATCAACCTTATCGGGTGGAGCCCAGCATTTT,CASRSTLSGGAQHF
TRBV30,.,TRBJ1-5,.,TGTGCCTGGAAACAGCCAAATCAGCCCCAGCATTTT,CAWKQPNQPQHF
TRBV30,.,TRBJ1-4,few,TGTGCCTGGAGTGAGAAAACGGGGATTGAAAAACTGTTTTTT,CAWSEKTGIEKLFF
TRBV5-1,.,TRBJ1-1,once,TGCGCCAGCAGCAATCCCTCCGTCGGGGGTACTGAAGCTTTCTTT,CASSNPSVGGTEAFF
TRBV5-1,TRBD1,TRBJ2-2,few,TGCGCCAGCAGCTGGAGTGGGACAGGGGGCACCGGGGAGCTGTTTTTT,CASSWSGTGGTGELFF
TRBV7-2,.,TRBJ1-5,.,TGTGCCAGCAGCTTAGCACCTTTTGGCAATCAGCCCCAGCATTTT,CASSLAPFGNQPQHF
TRBV18,.,TRBJ1-3,.,TGTGCCAGCTCACCGAGTCCAGGGGAGTCTGGAAACACCATATATTTT,CASSPSPGESGNTIYF
TRBV2,.,TRBJ1-4,.,TGTGCCAGCAGTGAGGAGGGAACAAAACTGTTTTTT,CASSEEGTKLFF
TRBV19,.,TRBJ1-4,few,TGTGCCAGTAGTCCGCAAGATGAAAAACTGTTTTTT,CASSPQDEKLFF
TRBV7-2,.,TRBJ1-6,.,TGTGCCAGCAGCCTAGATGGGTGGGGTTCACCCCTCCACTTT,CASSLDGWGSPLHF
TRBV4-1,TRBD1,TRBJ2-7,.,TGCGCCAGCAGCCAAGAGGGGACAGGGTTGGGCGAGCAGTACTTC,CASSQEGTGLGEQYF
TRBV12-5,.,TRBJ2-2,.,TGTGCTAGTGGTTGGTCCACCGGGGAGCTGTTTTTT,CASGWSTGELFF
TRBV27,TRBD1,TRBJ1-4,.,TGTGCCAGCAGTTTACTTCCAGATTTGGGCAGGGGGGAAAAACTGTTTTTT,CASSLLPDLGRGEKLFF
TRBV9,.,TRBJ2-7,.,TGTGCCAGCAGCGTAGTTGCTCAGGGGCCCCCCTACGAGCAGTACTTC,CASSVVAQGPPYEQYF
TRBV6-5,TRBD1,TRBJ2-7,.,TGTGCCAGCAGTGACCCGACAGGGTCCTACGAGCAGTACTTC,CASSDPTGSYEQYF
TRBV11-3,.,TRBJ2-6,.,TGTGCCAGCAGCGATTCCCGGCAGGGGGCCAACGTCCTGACTTTC,CASSDSRQGANVLTF
TRBV4-3,.,TRBJ1-5,.,TGCGCCAGCAGCCAAGAAGTCCAGGGTACTTCGCCCCAGCATTTT,CASSQEVQGTSPQHF
TRBV30,TRBD2,TRBJ2-1,.,TGTGCCTGGTTGACTAGCGGGGGGGCCGGTGAGCAGTTCTTC,CAWLTSGGAGEQFF
TRBV27,TRBD1,TRBJ1-1,.,TGTGCCAGCTCCCGACAGGGGATGGTTTACACTGAAGCTTTCTTT,CASSRQGMVYTEAFF
TRBV7-8,.,TRBJ1-2,.,TGTGCCAGCAGCTTAGGTCAGGGTGGTGGCTACACCTTC,CASSLGQGGGYTF
TRBV18,TRBD1,TRBJ2-1,.,TGTGCCAGCTCACCGGGGACAGGGACGATCAATGAGCAGTTCTTC,CASSPGTGTINEQFF
TRBV27,.,TRBJ1-4,.,TGTGCCAGCAGTTTATCGTATCAGGGAGGTATGGCTAATGAAAAACTGTTTTTT,CASSLSYQGGMANEKLFF
TRBV5-4,.,TRBJ2-5,.,TGTGCCAGCAGCTACGAGACAGAGCAGTACTTC,CASSYETEQYF
TRBV11-2,.,TRBJ1-2,once,TGTGCCAGCAGCAGGGGGGACACCCTCTATGGCTACACCTTC,CASSRGDTLYGYTF
TRBV5-4,.,TRBJ1-1,.,TGTGCCAGCAGCTTAGTAGGGCCGGGGGGGGAAGCTTTCTTT,CASSLVGPGGEAFF
TRBV20-1,.,TRBJ1-2,.,TGCAGTGCGCCGACGGGGGGTGGCTACACCTTC,CSAPTGGGYTF
TRBV5-1,.,TRBJ2-1,.,TGCGCCAGCAGCTTTTTCAGGGTAAATGAGCAGTTCTTC,CASSFFRVNEQFF
TRBV6-6,.,TRBJ2-7,.,TGTGCCAGCAGTCGGGTATTCGGGTACGAGCAGTACTTC,CASSRVFGYEQYF